These 4 T cell receptor beta chains share one sample of origin, sequenced in a study of T cells in Graves' hyperthyroidism and ophthalmopathy (dated by TCRdb to the late 2010s). The library was built by means of multiplex PCR. Instrument on record: Illumina HiSeq 2000. The TCR beta CDR3 regions were amplified from RNA transcripts. The TCR CDR3 was subjected to a first round of RT-PCR using the HTBI primer set and the Qiagen OneStep RT-PCR kit. The public reads were run again by TCRdb, first through fastp at Q25 and then through MiXCR, and only productive beta chains were kept. Every CDR3 protein is listed once, alongside the most common genes and DNA of its rows. This sample is represented by under 350,000 distinct CDR3 sequences; 18% of them were singletons. Together, the top ten hold less than 65% of the sample. The sequencing sample was made of blood. The receptors shown here come from a woman between 50 and 59 years old with Graves' hyperthyroidism.

This clonotype has a count of ten or more. The chain employs TRBV12-3 or TRBV12-4 and TRBJ1-2; possibly TRBD1 for D (6 bases). This CDR3 is 15 amino acids long. V lost 2 bases, J lost 6 bases, and 16 bases lay in between. The CDR3 loop reads CASSLRRGPRDGYTF. The CDR3 nucleotides read TGTGCCAGCAGTTTACGTCGGGGGCCCCGAGATGGCTACACCTTC.

This chain uses TRBV5-5 with TRBJ1-1, with D perhaps TRBD1 (6 bases). The length of the CDR3 is 15 residues. V shed 2 bases and J shed 11 bases, with 22 bases lying between them. CDR1 and CDR2 (germline): SGHKS, YYEKEE (reference sequence). The CDR3 DNA sequence: TGTGCCAGCAGCTTCGTACAGGAGTCAGCTCAGGGGGCTTTCTTT. Protein product: CASSFVQESAQGAFF.

This clonotype occurred many times. The CDR3 is CASTPRVVISYEQYF. CDR3 nucleotides: TGTGCCAGCACCCCCCGCGTGGTTATCTCCTACGAGCAGTACTTC. The V and J genes are TRBV28 and TRBJ2-7; D is undetermined. Germline CDR1 reads MDHEN; CDR2 reads SYDVKM. The length of the CDR3 is 15 residues. With 7 bases removed from V and 0 bases from J, the gap between germline ends came to 16 bases.

J is TRBJ2-1 and V is TRBV25-1; D possibly corresponds to TRBD1 (6 bases). This CDR3 has 13 residues. The germline gives CDR1 MGHDK, CDR2 SYGVNS. V was shortened by 6 bases and J by 4 bases, with 10 bases between the two germline ends. CDR3: CASSGTRYNEQFF. The CDR3 coding sequence is TGTGCCAGCAGCGGGACACGATACAATGAGCAGTTCTTC.